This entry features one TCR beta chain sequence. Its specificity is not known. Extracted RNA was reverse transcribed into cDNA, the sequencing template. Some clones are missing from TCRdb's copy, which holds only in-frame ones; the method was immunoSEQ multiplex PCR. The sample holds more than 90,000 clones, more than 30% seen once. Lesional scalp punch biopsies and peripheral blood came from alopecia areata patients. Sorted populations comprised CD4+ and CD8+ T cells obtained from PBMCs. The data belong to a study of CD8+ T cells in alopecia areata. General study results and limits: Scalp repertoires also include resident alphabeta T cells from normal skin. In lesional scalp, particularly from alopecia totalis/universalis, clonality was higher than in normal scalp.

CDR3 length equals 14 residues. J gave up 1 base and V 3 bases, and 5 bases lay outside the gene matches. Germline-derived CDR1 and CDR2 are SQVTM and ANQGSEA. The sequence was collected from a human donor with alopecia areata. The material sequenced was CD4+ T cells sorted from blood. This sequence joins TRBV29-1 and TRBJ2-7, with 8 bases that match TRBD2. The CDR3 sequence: CSVEPSGGSYEQYF. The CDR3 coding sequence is TGCAGCGTTGAGCCAAGCGGGGGTTCCTACGAGCAGTACTTC.